The entry that follows covers one TCR beta chain sequence. Antigen unknown. The data stem from a study of a mutant IDH1 vaccine in newly diagnosed glioma. Study-level information: Vaccination of patients was performed eight times, in weeks 1, 3, 5, 7, 11, 15, 19 and 23. Of treated patients, approximately 60% were men and 37.5% women, averaging around 42 years.

Study outcomes and limitations: Changes in top peripheral clonotypes did not appear linked to pseudoprogression.

Time point of the sample: week 23, last vaccination. Mutant IDH1 20-mer peptide, at 300 ug, made up each vaccine dose, with topical imiquimod. The CDR3 runs to 14 residues. The V gene lost 2 bases and the J gene lost 5 bases, with 13 bases spanning the gap. CDR1 and CDR2 from the germline V gene are SGHNT and YENEEA. Method: immunoSEQ multiplex PCR; TCRdb's copy keeps in-frame clones and lacks some. The sample consists of 40,000 or so clones, about 81% of them appearing once. The source material was PBMCs, sampled from a glioma patient whose treatment included an IDH1 peptide vaccine. The V and J genes are TRBV11-3 and TRBJ2-7, with D possibly being TRBD1 (6 bases). This clonotype originated in a woman under 30 with glioma. Some clones in this sample may be carry-over from other donors' samples. The chain's CDR3 is CASSLQGRGHEQYF. CDR3 nucleotides: TGTGCCAGCAGCTTACAGGGCAGGGGCCACGAGCAGTACTTC.